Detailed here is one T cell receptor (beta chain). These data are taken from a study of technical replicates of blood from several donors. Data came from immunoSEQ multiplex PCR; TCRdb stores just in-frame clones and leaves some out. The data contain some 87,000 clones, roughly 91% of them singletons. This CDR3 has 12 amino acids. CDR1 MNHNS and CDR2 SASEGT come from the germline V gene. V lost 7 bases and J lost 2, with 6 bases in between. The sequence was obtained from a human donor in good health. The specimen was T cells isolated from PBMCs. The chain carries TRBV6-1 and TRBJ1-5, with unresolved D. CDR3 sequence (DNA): TGTGCCAGCAATCGGGGCAATCAGCCCCAGCATTTT. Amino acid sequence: CASNRGNQPQHF.